A single sample gave rise to the 10 T cell receptor beta chains below, sequenced in a study of blood T cells in healthy people across ages. The second PCR ran about 6 to 12 cycles with a sample-barcoded 5' primer and J-beta primers. One entry per CDR3 protein, called by TCRdb with MiXCR from the 5' RACE reads. The sample consists of some 640,000 distinct CDR3 sequences, approximately 30% of them appearing once. The sequenced material came from blood. The receptors were sampled from a woman older than 75 in good health.

This clonotype has at least ten counts. This rearrangement joins TRBV6-5 to TRBJ2-7; the match to TRBD1 covers 8 bases. Germline V lookup: CDR1 MNHEY, CDR2 SVGAGI. V was clipped by 6 bases and J by 4 bases; unmatched bases: 8. The CDR3 length is 14 residues. The CDR3 region has the DNA TGTGCCAGCAGACCTCAGGGGGCCAATTACGAGCAGTACTTC. Translated, it gives CASRPQGANYEQYF.

Regarding this clonotype: Being one base from a much bigger clone, this may be a read error. V usage is TRBV7-9 and J usage is TRBJ2-1, with a possible D match to TRBD1 (6 bases). Germline V gene sequence: CDR1 SEHNR, CDR2 FQNEAQ (reference sequence). Trimming pared 2 bases from V and 4 bases from J, leaving 21 bases between. The CDR3 sequence is 18 residues long. As DNA, the CDR3 is TGTGCCAGCAGCTTATTAGCGAGGGGGAGTTCGAGGTACAATGAGCAGTTCTTC. This codes for CASSLLARGSSRYNEQFF.

This clonotype was found a few times. The chain couples TRBV21-1 to TRBJ1-3; the table's D call of TRBD1 was not tested on the DNA. TRBV21-1 is a pseudogene locus. The CDR3 has 15 amino acids. Here the CDR3 DNA reads TGTGCCAGCAGCAACGAGGGAGAGGCTGGAAACACCATATATTTT. This encodes CASSNEGEAGNTIYF.

This sequence joins TRBV5-1 and TRBJ1-1; maybe TRBD1 (6 bases). V lost 3 bases to trimming and J lost 5 bases, with 14 bases between them. The CDR3 consists of 14 residues. Germline V gene sequence: CDR1 SGHRS, CDR2 YFSETQ. For the CDR3, the DNA is TGCGCCAGCAGCTGGGACGGGGGGCAAACTGAAGCTTTCTTT. Amino acid sequence: CASSWDGGQTEAFF.

This clonotype was recorded at least ten times. CDR3 protein: CASKGTGVRDTQYF. In DNA, the CDR3 is TGTGCCAGCAAGGGGACAGGGGTCAGAGATACGCAGTATTTT. The rearrangement joins TRBV6-5 to TRBJ2-3; the match to TRBD1 covers 10 bases. The germline V gene has CDR1 MNHEY and CDR2 SVGAGI. The CDR3 sequence is 14 residues long. V trimming: 7 bases; J trimming: 5 bases; junction bases outside the gene matches: 6.

This clonotype was counted a single time. The rearrangement uses TRBV20-1 and TRBJ2-5; 7 nucleotides line up with TRBD1. The CDR3 extends over 14 amino acids. V lost 1 base to trimming and J lost 5 bases; unmatched junction nucleotides: 7. Germline CDR1 reads DFQATT; CDR2 reads SNEGSKA (reference sequence). The CDR3 sequence is CSARGARGRETQYF. In DNA, the CDR3 is TGCAGTGCTAGAGGTGCAAGGGGGCGGGAGACCCAGTACTTC.

This clonotype was found many times. The chain links TRBV20-1 to TRBJ2-1; 7 nucleotides match TRBD2. The CDR3 sequence is 15 residues long. The V segment lost 3 bases and the J segment 2 bases; nucleotides outside the gene matches: 7. CDR1 and CDR2 (germline): DFQATT, SNEGSKA (reference sequence). The CDR3 spells CSASRRGITYNEQFF. DNA for the CDR3: TGCAGTGCTAGCCGGCGGGGGATAACCTACAATGAGCAGTTCTTC.

CDR3 amino acids: CSARRGLAGGRNYEQYF. The DNA for the CDR3 is TGCAGTGCTAGAAGGGGTCTAGCGGGAGGCCGAAACTACGAGCAGTACTTC. The J gene is TRBJ2-7, the V gene TRBV20-1; 11 bases match TRBD2. The ends lost 2 bases at V and 3 bases at J; junction bases unmatched: 12. The germline gives CDR1 DFQATT, CDR2 SNEGSKA (reference sequence). CDR3 size: 17 residues.

This clonotype came up many times. This chain joins TRBV3-1 and TRBJ1-2; D uncertain. Germline assignment: CDR1 LGHDT and CDR2 YNNKEL (reference sequence). CDR3 length: 16 residues. V lost 0 bases and J lost 8, with 19 bases in between. CDR3 bases: TGTGCCAGCAGCCAAGACCTTGTGGGCGCGAAGGACGGCTACACCTTC. Protein sequence: CASSQDLVGAKDGYTF.

In this sample, this clonotype turned up a few times. The chain has TRBV9 and TRBJ1-1, with D possibly matching TRBD1 (5 bases). The CDR3 is 15 residues long. The V end lost 4 bases, the J end lost 5 bases, and 18 bases lay between the germline ends. Germline V CDR1 and CDR2: SGDLS, YYNGEE. CDR3 coding DNA: TGTGCCAGCAGCCCACTCGGCACGGGGGTGACTGAAGCTTTCTTT. It specifies CASSPLGTGVTEAFF. The complete variable domain, with remaining parts taken from reference TRBV9 and TRBJ1-1, reads DSGVTQTPKHLITATGQRVTLRCSPRSGDLSVYWYQQSLDQGLQFLIQYYNGEERAKGNILERFSAQQFPDLHSELNLSSLELGDSALYFCASSPLGTGVTEAFFGQGTRLTVV.